Following are 8 T cell receptor beta chains from one sample sequenced in a study of blood T cells in healthy people across ages. For the second PCR, which ran for roughly 6 to 12 cycles, a sample-barcoded 5' primer and a J-beta primer mix were used. TCRdb reprocessed the 5' RACE reads with MiXCR, giving one entry per CDR3 protein. The sample lists about 1,400,000 distinct CDR3 sequences, approximately 40% occurring once. The sequencing sample was made of blood. The receptors were sampled from a woman younger than 35 in good health.

This clonotype was detected once. This chain joins TRBV3-1 and TRBJ2-7; maybe TRBD2 (6 bases). Trimming took off 1 base at V and 1 base at J, with 11 bases between the two ends. Looked up from germline, CDR1 is LGHDT and CDR2 is YNNKEL (reference sequence). The CDR3 is 15 amino acids. The CDR3 region is CASSQVKGGSYEQYF. The CDR3 nucleotides read TGTGCCAGCAGCCAAGTGAAGGGAGGTTCCTACGAGCAGTACTTC.

The chain uses TRBV9 and TRBJ1-2, with D perhaps matching TRBD1 (6 bases). The CDR3 spans 14 residues. Germline V lookup: CDR1 SGDLS, CDR2 YYNGEE. Trimming removed 0 bases at V and 5 bases at J, with 11 bases between. CDR3 amino acids: CASSVDPTGYGYTF. The CDR3 coding sequence is TGTGCCAGCAGCGTAGACCCTACAGGGTATGGCTACACCTTC.

The chain couples TRBV3-1 to TRBJ1-6; possibly TRBD1 for D (6 bases). V was cut by 2 bases and J by 4 bases, with 9 bases left in between. This CDR3 contains 15 residues. Germline assignment: CDR1 LGHDT and CDR2 YNNKEL (reference sequence). For the CDR3, the DNA is TGTGCCAGCAGCCAAAGGGACAAGTATAATTCACCCCTCCACTTT. Its protein product is CASSQRDKYNSPLHF.

This clonotype is medium-sized by share. CDR3 sequence (DNA): TGTGCCAGCAGCTTAGGGCGGGGAAACTATGGCTACACCTTC. Amino acid sequence: CASSLGRGNYGYTF. This chain uses TRBV7-2 with TRBJ1-2, with D unresolved. Per germline, CDR1 SGHTA and CDR2 FQGNSA. The CDR3 runs to 14 residues. V lost 1 base, J lost 2 bases, and 8 bases lay in between.

V gene TRBV6-5 combines with J gene TRBJ1-3, with D unresolved. V was pared by 5 bases and J by 0 bases, with 11 bases between. The length of the CDR3 is 15 residues. The germline gives CDR1 MNHEY, CDR2 SVGAGI. This CDR3 reads CASSPIRSSGNTIYF. Here the CDR3 DNA reads TGTGCCAGCAGTCCCATTAGGAGCTCTGGAAACACCATATATTTT.

V is TRBV15 and J is TRBJ2-1, with D unresolved. V gave up 1 base and J gave up 8 bases, with 9 bases separating them. The CDR3 sequence is 13 residues long. Germline CDR1 is LNHNV and CDR2 is YYDKDF (reference sequence). The CDR3 loop reads CATSRATVDEQFF. As DNA, the CDR3 is TGTGCCACCAGCAGAGCTACAGTGGATGAGCAGTTCTTC.

The chain employs TRBV5-1 and TRBJ1-1; no clear D. CDR3 length: 12 amino acids. Germline CDR1 SGHRS, CDR2 YFSETQ. V lost 7 bases to trimming and J lost 3 bases, with 10 bases between them. The CDR3 nucleotides read TGCGCCAGCCAATTGGCCGACACTGAAGCTTTCTTT. Amino acid sequence: CASQLADTEAFF.

V gene TRBV6-6 combines with J gene TRBJ1-4; D remains ambiguous. The CDR3 has 15 residues. The V end was cut by 6 bases, the J end by 6 bases, with 17 bases between. Germline V gene sequence: CDR1 MNHNY, CDR2 SVGAGI (reference sequence). The CDR3, as DNA: TGTGCCAGCAGCCATTCTGGATTGGGTGATGAAAAACTGTTTTTT. Its protein product is CASSHSGLGDEKLFF.